This T cell receptor (beta chain) was identified during a study of blood T cell repertoires in COVID-19. TCRdb keeps only in-frame clones here, not all; method: immunoSEQ multiplex PCR. The sample has around 60,000 clones, approximately 83% seen once. From germline, CDR1 is MGHRA and CDR2 YSYEKL. V lost 3 bases to trimming and J lost 4 bases; unmatched junction nucleotides: 4. This CDR3 region has 14 residues. The source of this sequence is a man in his forties with acute or convalescent COVID-19. V usage is TRBV4-1 and J usage is TRBJ1-2; 8 bases match TRBD1. Sample: peripheral blood. The CDR3 nucleotides read TGCGCCAGCAGCCATGACAGGGGTGGCTATGGCTACACCTTC. This codes for CASSHDRGGYGYTF.